This T cell receptor beta chain was captured in a study of blood T cell repertoires in COVID-19 (TCRdb year 2020). Some background on the complete study: Collaborator samples came from the United States, Italy and Spain and covered acute and convalescent phases of COVID-19. The material from the prospective study consisted of cDNA or gDNA derived from T cells, B-cell-depleted T cells, or PBMCs. Subjects who had been exposed to COVID-19, were actively infected with it, or had recovered from it provided the deeply sampled blood TCRbeta repertoires that made up the dataset. A freely available public database, intended as a resource for researchers studying the immune response to SARS-CoV-2, is where the repertoires were released. The samples were drawn from the first 160 participants of the ongoing ImmuneRACE study and from 950 to 1,500 subjects provided by 6 global collaborators. Nearly every sample came with metadata listing a de-identified subject ID, COVID-19 status, age in years and sex. Where HLA class I and class II types were available, the types were taken from metadata supplied by the sample provider, not from assay-based typing. Study-wide conclusions, independent of this receptor: The amount of clinical and demographic metadata varied by source and participant and was provided uncurated.

In the prospective study, participants were roughly 18 to 100 years old, resided in 20 to 30 geographic areas of the United States, and were enrolled through a virtual design. In the prospective study, cohorts were assigned on the basis of participant-reported clinical history obtained from a screening survey and a study questionnaire. A participant counted as exposed if, within 2 weeks of entering the study, that participant had been in contact with someone who had a PCR-confirmed or clinician-diagnosed COVID-19 case. Each participant in the prospective study had whole blood, serum and a nasopharyngeal or oropharyngeal swab collected by mobile phlebotomists. Over a roughly 2-month period, participants in the prospective study had the option of providing additional blood draws and questionnaires. Prospective study blood samples were shipped either frozen or at room temperature before DNA extraction.

TCRbeta CDR3 regions were amplified from genomic DNA by means of the immunoSEQ Assay, a bias-controlled multiplex PCR. In the original analysis: The number of nucleated cells in each sample was estimated from the amplification of reference gene primers within the assay. To quantify the absolute abundance of each unique TCRbeta CDR3 rearrangement, sequence reads were collapsed and filtered. For each sample, productive Simpson clonality was calculated by taking the square root of Simpson's diversity index across productive rearrangements. TCRdb limited this immuneACCESS table to in-frame rearrangements with V and J called. A share of clones is missing; checked studies link under half to unresolved V genes, and the rest is unexplained. The DNA was the basis for D and trimming; V, J and clone size are from that table. Here the sample has roughly 150,000 clones; 84% occur a single time. In total, the top ten clones hold 1.5% to 2% of the sample.

V is shortened by 1 base, J by 6 bases, and the region joining them spans 16 bases. CDR1 is given as SGHVS and CDR2 as FQNEAQ, both from the germline V gene. The CDR3 numbers 16 residues from cysteine through phenylalanine. The entry retains the CDR3 DNA only, 48 bases that are in frame from base 1. To note about this clone: Its antigen is still unknown. Nothing much larger sits one base from this clone, and base qualities are not available.

The receptor's source is a woman aged 18-30 years who had been exposed to COVID-19. This chain joins TRBV7-8 to TRBJ1-5, with an unclear D gene assignment. Sequencing was done on a sample of PBMCs or T cells enriched from blood (not recorded which). The CDR3 loop reads CASSLGSGERGQPQHF. The bases read TGTGCCAGCAGCTTAGGTAGCGGAGAGCGAGGTCAGCCCCAGCATTTT.